This TCR beta chain stems from a study of T cell clones after liver transplantation. As for the study in general: HCV positivity affected three of eight recipients; the rest lacked autoimmune or viral indications.

This clone showed up just once. The V and J ends lost 2 bases and 0 bases, in that order; junction bases with no gene match: 3. The germline CDR1 and CDR2 sequences are SGHNT and YYREEE (reference sequence). The CDR3 loop spans 15 amino acids. Thawed unstimulated PBMCs were FACS-sorted by CD3, CD4 and CD8 into two populations. The method was immunoSEQ multiplex PCR; TCRdb's version includes in-frame clones alone and lacks a portion of them. Among fewer than 110,000 clones listed, under 90% were seen once. The chain has TRBV5-4 and TRBJ2-3; 7 bases agree with TRBD1. This sequence was found in a human patient who received a liver transplant. The graft donor may account for some of the T cells. The input for sequencing was CD4+ T cells from blood, taken approximately 43 months after liver transplant. This CDR3 reads CASSLGGASTDTQYF. In nucleotides, the CDR3 is TGTGCCAGCAGCTTAGGGGGCGCCAGCACAGATACGCAGTATTTT. Together with reference TRBV5-4 and TRBJ2-3, the CDR3 gives the full variable domain: ETGVTQSPTHLIKTRGQQVTLRCSSQSGHNTVSWYQQALGQGPQFIFQYYREEENGRGNFPPRFSGLQFPNYSSELNVNALELDDSALYLCASSLGGASTDTQYFGPGTRLTVL.